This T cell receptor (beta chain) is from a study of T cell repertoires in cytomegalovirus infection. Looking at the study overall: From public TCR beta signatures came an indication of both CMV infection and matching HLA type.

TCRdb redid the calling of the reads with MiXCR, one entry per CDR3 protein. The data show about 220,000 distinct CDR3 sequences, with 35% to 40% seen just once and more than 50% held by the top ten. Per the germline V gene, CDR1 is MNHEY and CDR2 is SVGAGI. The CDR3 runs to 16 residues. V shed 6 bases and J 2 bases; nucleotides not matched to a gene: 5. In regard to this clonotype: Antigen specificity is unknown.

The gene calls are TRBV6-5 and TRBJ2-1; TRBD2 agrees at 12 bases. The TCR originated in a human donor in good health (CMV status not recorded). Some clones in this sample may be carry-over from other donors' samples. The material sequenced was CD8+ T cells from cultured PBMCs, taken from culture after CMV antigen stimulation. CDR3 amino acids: CASRRTSGKPYNEQFF. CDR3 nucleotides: TGTGCCAGCAGGCGGACTAGCGGGAAACCCTACAATGAGCAGTTCTTC.